The 4 T cell receptor beta chains given below trace back to one sample, sequenced in a study of blood T cell repertoires in COVID-19. Libraries were prepared by immunoSEQ multiplex PCR; TCRdb keeps only in-frame clonotypes and omits some of them. Here the sample spans roughly 190,000 clones, 65% to 85% being singletons. Input material: peripheral blood. The source is a man between 45 and 60 years old with active or convalescent COVID-19.

This rearrangement joins TRBV9 to TRBJ1-2; tentative D call: TRBD1 (6 bases). The CDR3 runs to 15 residues. CDR1 is SGDLS, CDR2 YYNGEE, per germline. V lost 4 bases and J lost 1, with 14 bases in between. The chain's CDR3 is CASSPGQRVNYGYTF. For the CDR3, the DNA is TGTGCCAGCAGCCCCGGACAGCGAGTTAACTATGGCTACACCTTC.

The J gene is TRBJ1-5, the V gene TRBV28; TRBD1 might be the D (5 bases). The CDR3 extends over 16 amino acids. Germline V gene sequence: CDR1 MDHEN, CDR2 SYDVKM. The V and J ends lost 6 bases and 2 bases respectively, with 17 bases between them. As DNA, the CDR3 is TGTGCCAGCAGGTTACGGGACTTCCGAGGCAATCAGCCCCAGCATTTT. Translated: CASRLRDFRGNQPQHF. The complete variable domain, with remaining parts taken from reference TRBV28 and TRBJ1-5, reads DVKVTQSSRYLVKRTGEKVFLECVQDMDHENMFWYRQDPGLGLRLIYFSYDVKMKEKGDIPEGYSVSREKKERFSLILESASTNQTSMYLCASRLRDFRGNQPQHFGDGTRLSIL.

This clone is a singleton in its sample. V and J are TRBV6-5 and TRBJ2-3, with D uncertain. In germline, CDR1 is MNHEY, CDR2 SVGAGI. V was clipped by 6 bases and J by 0 bases, with 4 bases between them. The CDR3 extends over 12 amino acids. CDR3 sequence: CASRLSTDTQYF. CDR3 nucleotides: TGTGCCAGCAGACTTAGCACAGATACGCAGTATTTT.

J is TRBJ2-7 and V is TRBV5-5; 7 bases are a match to TRBD1. This CDR3 has 13 residues. Germline loops: CDR1 SGHKS, CDR2 YYEKEE (reference sequence). With 0 bases clipped from V and 3 bases from J, the junction kept 0 bases outside the gene matches. The CDR3 spells CASSLDRGYEQYF. DNA for the CDR3: TGTGCCAGCAGCTTGGACAGGGGCTACGAGCAGTACTTC.